This record covers a single T cell receptor beta chain. Its binding antigen is unknown. The input lacks base qualities; no much larger clone sits a single base away. CDR1 SGHDT and CDR2 YYEEEE are derived from the germline V gene. The CDR3 starts with the cysteine, ends with the phenylalanine, and has 16 residues. Of the read, only the CDR3 DNA is kept; its 48 bases are in frame from base 1. The junction shows trimming of 3 bases on V and 2 bases on J, and the gene matches do not reach 5 bases of it. The donors belonged to the validation cohort of around 120 subjects, which was separate from the roughly 700-subject first cohort. The receptor library was made with the immunoSEQ multiplex PCR assay. The authors' pipeline ran thus. A statistical classification framework was built for diagnosing cytomegalovirus status from the catalog of TCR beta chain sequences. The immuneACCESS repertoire file appears here via TCRdb, limited to in-frame rearrangements. These files lack a portion of the clones; in checked studies, under half of the deficit traces to unresolved V genes, and the cause of the others is not known. Clone size and V and J calls were adopted from that table, with D and trimming inferred from the DNA. In this sample the table shows 100,000 or so clones, about 90% of which occur a single time. Less than 7.5% of the sample is in the top ten clones.

This specimen comes from a study of cytomegalovirus exposure and HLA in healthy donors (dated by TCRdb to the late 2010s). In the study overall: According to a later analysis, one platform produced both the 120 validation repertoires and the roughly 660 repertoires of the first cohort. The study aimed to test whether signatures of past pathogen exposure could be identified by cataloging public T cell receptors. A separate validation cohort of 90 to 150 different subjects was used in addition to the roughly 670-subject first cohort. High-throughput TCR immunosequencing, statistical association of individual TCRs with disease status, and machine learning were combined to predict cytomegalovirus infection status.

What the authors observed across the whole study: The validation cohort had no HLA typing available for a later analysis, so co-occurrence within that cohort was assessed over all 110 or so repertoires. The authors suggested that the approach could potentially be generalized to other disease states and immunological phenotypes. While some public TCRs were present in many individuals, most TCR sequences turned up only very rarely across donors. A later analysis found that TCRs clustered in the first cohort also tended to co-occur in the roughly 120 validation repertoires, with 94% of cluster scores above 0. Three of the identified cytomegalovirus-associated TCR beta chains were confirmed in vitro to be specific for cytomegalovirus antigens. Cytomegalovirus status was reported to be diagnosed by the classifier with high specificity and sensitivity in both the original and validation cohorts. In the study, about 150 TCR beta chains were listed as associated with cytomegalovirus.

The sample consisted of PBMCs. Rearrangement joined TRBV5-6 to TRBJ2-7; TRBD2 fits 13 bases in the junction. This clonotype was sampled from a young man in good health and CMV-seropositive. The nucleotides are TGTGCCAGCAGCTGGACCGGGACTAGCGGGACCTACGAGCAGTACTTC. Its amino acids are CASSWTGTSGTYEQYF.